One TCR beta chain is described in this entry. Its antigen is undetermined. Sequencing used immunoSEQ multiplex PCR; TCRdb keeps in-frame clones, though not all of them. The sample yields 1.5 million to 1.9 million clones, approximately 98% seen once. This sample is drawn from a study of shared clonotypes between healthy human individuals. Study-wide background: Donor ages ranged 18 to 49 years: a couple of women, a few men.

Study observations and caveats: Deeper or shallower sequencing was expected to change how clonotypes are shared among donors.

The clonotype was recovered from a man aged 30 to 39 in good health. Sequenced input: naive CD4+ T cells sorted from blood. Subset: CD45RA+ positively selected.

The CDR3 DNA reads TGTGCCATCAGGAAACCGGGACAGGGGGCAGATACGCAGTATTTT. Encoded protein: CAIRKPGQGADTQYF. The V and J genes are TRBV10-3 and TRBJ2-3; 11 nucleotides agree with TRBD1. CDR1 ENHRY and CDR2 SYGVKD come from the germline V gene. CDR3 length: 15 amino acids. The junction had 6 bases not matched to a gene; V was cut back by 6 bases and J by 4 bases.